Listed here are 27 T cell receptor beta chains from one sample, sequenced in a study of OX40 agonist ivuxolimab in advanced cancers. The data were produced by immunoSEQ multiplex PCR, yet TCRdb's version contains in-frame clones alone and is incomplete. The table has 65,000 to 75,000 clones, about 89% seen once. Sequencing used CD4+ or CD8+ T cells sorted from blood, obtained in a trial of the OX40 agonist ivuxolimab. The receptors here all came from an adult with an advanced solid tumor such as melanoma, head and neck, liver or kidney cancer.

The J gene is TRBJ1-4, the V gene TRBV28, with D unresolved. Germline lookup yields CDR1 MDHEN and CDR2 SYDVKM. V lost 3 bases and J 10 bases, leaving 12 bases between the germline ends. The CDR3 spans 13 residues. As DNA, the CDR3 is TGTGCCAGCAGTTTGGATTCAGGACGAAAACTGTTTTTT. This translates into CASSLDSGRKLFF.

The sample holds one count of this clone. The rearrangement uses TRBV7-9 and TRBJ2-7; no firm D call. Trimming pared 4 bases from V and 0 bases from J, leaving 16 bases between. Looked up from germline, CDR1 is SEHNR and CDR2 is FQNEAQ (reference sequence). This CDR3 has 16 residues. In DNA form, the CDR3 reads TGTGCCAGCAGCTCTTCTCTAGATGATCCCTCCTACGAGCAGTACTTC. Translation gives CASSSSLDDPSYEQYF. The entire variable domain, with the rest obtained from reference TRBV7-9 and TRBJ2-7, is as follows: DTGVSQNPRHKITKRGQNVTFRCDPISEHNRLYWYRQTLGQGPEFLTYFQNEAQLEKSRLLSDRFSAERPKGSFSTLEIQRTEQGDSAMYLCASSSSLDDPSYEQYFGPGTRLTVT.

The V and J genes are TRBV7-9 and TRBJ2-3, with unresolved D. V shed 2 bases and J shed 3 bases, with 6 bases lying between them. CDR1 is SEHNR, CDR2 FQNEAQ, per germline (reference sequence). The CDR3 spans 13 residues. CDR3 loop: CASSLIGTDTQYF. In nucleotides, the CDR3 is TGTGCCAGCAGCTTAATTGGGACAGATACGCAGTATTTT. The whole variable domain, filled in from reference TRBV7-9 and TRBJ2-3, reads DTGVSQNPRHKITKRGQNVTFRCDPISEHNRLYWYRQTLGQGPEFLTYFQNEAQLEKSRLLSDRFSAERPKGSFSTLEIQRTEQGDSAMYLCASSLIGTDTQYFGPGTRLTVL.

The rearrangement joins TRBV7-2 to TRBJ1-6; tentative D call: TRBD1 (5 bases). The germline CDR1 and CDR2 sequences are SGHTA and FQGNSA. CDR3 length equals 16 residues. The V gene lost 1 base and the J gene lost 0 bases, with 7 bases spanning the gap. The CDR3: CASSLGQLSYNSPLHF. In DNA, the CDR3 is TGTGCCAGCAGCTTAGGACAGCTCTCCTATAATTCACCCCTCCACTTT. Drawing the rest from reference TRBV7-2 and TRBJ1-6, the complete variable domain is GAGVSQSPSNKVTEKGKDVELRCDPISGHTALYWYRQSLGQGLEFLIYFQGNSAPDKSGLPSDRFSAERTGGSVSTLTIQRTQQEDSAVYLCASSLGQLSYNSPLHFGNGTRLTVT.

The V call is TRBV10-3, the J call TRBJ2-1; D is possibly TRBD2 (6 bases). V was cut by 6 bases and J by 4 bases, with 13 bases left in between. The CDR3 sequence is 14 residues long. The germline V gene encodes CDR1 ENHRY and CDR2 SYGVKD. The CDR3 here is CAISGTPKYNEQFF. The CDR3 DNA follows: TGTGCCATCAGCGGGACTCCAAAGTACAATGAGCAGTTCTTC.

This clone came up a few times. CDR3 protein: CASRGQGWNEQYF. The CDR3 DNA is TGTGCCAGCAGGGGACAGGGTTGGAACGAGCAGTACTTC. The rearrangement uses TRBV28 and TRBJ2-7, with 9 nucleotides matching TRBD1. The V segment lost 6 bases and the J segment 5 bases; nucleotides outside the gene matches: 5. Germline V gives CDR1 MDHEN, CDR2 SYDVKM. The length of the CDR3 is 13 residues.

V is TRBV18 and J is TRBJ1-1; D is unresolved. Germline CDR1 KGHSH, CDR2 LQKENI. Trimming took off 0 bases at V and 0 bases at J, with 5 bases between the two ends. The CDR3 length is 14 residues. The CDR3 here is CASSPPGMNTEAFF. The CDR3 coding sequence is TGTGCCAGCTCACCACCAGGGATGAACACTGAAGCTTTCTTT.

This chain connects TRBV7-9 to TRBJ2-7; possibly TRBD1 for D (6 bases). The CDR3 spans 15 residues. Between the trimmed V and J ends, which lost 5 bases and 2 bases, there was a span of 16 bases. Germline CDR1 is SEHNR and CDR2 is FQNEAQ (reference sequence). The CDR3 DNA follows: TGTGCCAGCAGCAACGGACAGCTACTCCCCTACGAGCAGTACTTC. Residues: CASSNGQLLPYEQYF.

The chain joins TRBV27 to TRBJ2-1, with TRBD2 identical over 11 bases. V lost 5 bases and J lost 9; bases outside the gene matches: 15. CDR1 MNHEY and CDR2 SMNVEV come from the germline V gene (reference sequence). The CDR3 consists of 17 residues. Written as DNA, the CDR3 is TGTGCCAGCAGTCTCGGGCTAGCGGGGGGCCCACGGGTTGAGCAGTTCTTC. Its translation: CASSLGLAGGPRVEQFF.

This chain links TRBV7-2 with TRBJ2-4; 7 nucleotides line up with TRBD1. CDR3 length: 13 amino acids. Germline lookup yields CDR1 SGHTA and CDR2 FQGNSA. Unmatched junction bases numbered 2, after V lost 3 bases and J lost 6 bases. CDR3 nucleotides: TGTGCCAGCAGCTTCCGGGACAGAAACATTCAGTACTTC. Amino acid sequence: CASSFRDRNIQYF.

This clone was observed a handful of times. The V gene is TRBV4-2, the J gene TRBJ1-2, with a possible D match to TRBD1 (6 bases). There are 16 residues in the CDR3. The V end was cut by 0 bases, the J end by 4 bases, with 15 bases between. In germline, CDR1 is LGHNA, CDR2 YNFKEQ. The CDR3 DNA reads TGTGCCAGCAGCCAAGATATCCAGGGGCAGATCTATGGCTACACCTTC. Residues: CASSQDIQGQIYGYTF.

This clone was seen only once. The chain combines TRBV2 with TRBJ1-1; tentatively, D is TRBD1 (5 bases). V lost 0 bases, J lost 1 base, and 12 bases lay in between. CDR1 SNHLY and CDR2 FYNNEI come from the germline V gene. CDR3 size: 16 residues. CDR3 residues: CASSEALLGGNTEAFF. CDR3 DNA: TGTGCCAGCAGTGAAGCGCTTCTCGGGGGGAACACTGAAGCTTTCTTT.

Details on this clone: The sample has other DNA sequences that encode this CDR3 too. V is TRBV7-2 and J is TRBJ1-5; D is uncertain. Trimming left V 1 base short and J 0 bases short, with 1 base between. CDR3 length equals 13 residues. Germline loops: CDR1 SGHTA, CDR2 FQGNSA. The CDR3 region is CASSLDSNQPQHF. In DNA form, the CDR3 reads TGTGCCAGCAGCTTAGATAGCAATCAGCCCCAGCATTTT.

This chain joins TRBV10-3 and TRBJ2-7, with 10 bases identical to TRBD2. Germline CDR1 reads ENHRY; CDR2 reads SYGVKD. V dropped 7 bases and J dropped 6; count of bases not matched to a gene: 12. CDR3 length: 15 residues. CDR3 DNA: TGTGCCATCAAAGAGGCAGCGGGAGGGCCCGGCGAGCAGTACTTC. Translating it yields CAIKEAAGGPGEQYF.

The rearrangement links TRBV28 to TRBJ2-7; no clear D. Germline V CDR1 and CDR2: MDHEN, SYDVKM. V shed 9 bases and J shed 0 bases, with 15 bases lying between them. The CDR3 sequence is 14 residues long. CDR3 sequence reads: CASRLGWSSYEQYF. The CDR3 nucleotides read TGTGCCAGTAGACTTGGCTGGAGCTCCTACGAGCAGTACTTC.

This chain uses TRBV30 with TRBJ2-1; D remains ambiguous. Germline lookup yields CDR1 GTSNPN and CDR2 SVGIG (reference sequence). Deletions cut 7 bases from V and 0 bases from J, with 13 bases between. The CDR3 consists of 14 residues. The CDR3 nucleotides are TGTGCCTCGAAGACCGCGAGCTCCTACAATGAGCAGTTCTTC. Encoded protein: CASKTASSYNEQFF.

The V and J genes are TRBV5-6 and TRBJ2-2, with D unresolved. The CDR3 totals 15 residues. The V end was cut by 2 bases, the J end by 2 bases, with 10 bases between. The germline gives CDR1 SGHDT, CDR2 YYEEEE. For the CDR3, the DNA is TGTGCCAGCAGCTTAGAAGGACCCAACACCGGGGAGCTGTTTTTT. Translating gives CASSLEGPNTGELFF.

This clone was counted only a few times. J is TRBJ1-2 and V is TRBV29-1, with no clear D. Germline V gene data show CDR1 as SQVTM and CDR2 as ANQGSEA. The ends were cut back, 5 bases at V and 8 bases at J, with 6 bases in the middle. The CDR3 runs to 9 residues. The CDR3 loop reads CSVLEGYTF. CDR3 nucleotides: TGCAGCGTTCTTGAGGGCTACACCTTC.

The rearrangement joins TRBV19 to TRBJ2-3, with 7 bases identical to TRBD2. Trimming removed 10 bases from V and 3 bases from J; junction bases left unmatched: 10. The germline V gene encodes CDR1 LNHDA and CDR2 SQIVND (reference sequence). This CDR3 comprises 14 residues. CDR3 sequence: CATRGEGPTDTQYF. In DNA, the CDR3 is TGTGCCACCCGAGGGGAGGGGCCGACAGATACGCAGTATTTT.

V gene TRBV4-3 combines with J gene TRBJ1-2, with TRBD1 matching 7 bases. CDR3 size: 15 residues. Germline V gives CDR1 LGHNA, CDR2 YSLEER. The J segment lost 5 bases and the V segment lost 0 bases, leaving 6 bases of the junction unmatched. DNA of the CDR3: TGCGCCAGCAGCCAAGAAGGGGGCGATTGGTATGGCTACACCTTC. Translation: CASSQEGGDWYGYTF.

The rearrangement links TRBV7-2 to TRBJ1-3; TRBD1 might be the D (5 bases). This CDR3 region has 16 residues. The V gene lost 2 bases and the J gene lost 0 bases, with 11 bases spanning the gap. Germline values: CDR1 SGHTA, CDR2 FQGNSA. CDR3 sequence reads: CASSLRSGGSGNTIYF. The CDR3 DNA reads as TGTGCCAGCAGCTTAAGATCGGGGGGCTCTGGAAACACCATATATTTT. Combining the CDR3 with reference TRBV7-2 and TRBJ1-3 gives the whole variable domain GAGVSQSPSNKVTEKGKDVELRCDPISGHTALYWYRQSLGQGLEFLIYFQGNSAPDKSGLPSDRFSAERTGGSVSTLTIQRTQQEDSAVYLCASSLRSGGSGNTIYFGEGSWLTVV.

The CDR3 nucleotides are TGTGCCAGCAGTTCTCGAAGGGCTAGCGGGAGTTACGAGCAGTACTTC. It yields the protein CASSSRRASGSYEQYF. The rearrangement links TRBV6-5 to TRBJ2-7, with 10 bases aligning to TRBD2. Trimming cost V 4 bases and J 4 bases; bases outside gene matches: 10. Per the germline V gene, CDR1 is MNHEY and CDR2 is SVGAGI. The CDR3 length is 16 residues.

The V gene is TRBV19, the J gene TRBJ2-7, with TRBD2 as a possible D gene (5 bases). Looked up from germline, CDR1 is LNHDA and CDR2 is SQIVND (reference sequence). The CDR3 spans 14 residues. V was pared by 3 bases and J by 6 bases, with 15 bases between. CDR3 sequence reads: CASSIDPGRGEQYF. The CDR3 DNA is TGTGCCAGTAGTATCGATCCAGGACGGGGCGAGCAGTACTTC.

The chain links TRBV5-1 to TRBJ1-2; weak D call: TRBD1 (5 bases). This CDR3 spans 14 amino acids. Per the germline V gene, CDR1 is SGHRS and CDR2 is YFSETQ. V was shortened by 3 bases and J by 8 bases, with 17 bases between the two germline ends. CDR3 in DNA: TGCGCCAGCAGCTCAGTGACAGCACAGTTCGGCTACACCTTC. This gives the protein CASSSVTAQFGYTF.

The chain uses TRBV30 and TRBJ2-7; D ambiguous. This CDR3 has 14 residues. Germline V lookup: CDR1 GTSNPN, CDR2 SVGIG (reference sequence). The V gene lost 1 base and the J gene lost 2 bases, with 12 bases spanning the gap. Written as DNA, the CDR3 is TGTGCCTGGAGTGGGTTAAGGCCTACCTACGAGCAGTACTTC. As protein: CAWSGLRPTYEQYF. Variable domain in full (rest from reference TRBV30 and TRBJ2-7): SQTIHQWPATLVQPVGSPLSLECTVEGTSNPNLYWYRQAAGRGLQLLFYSVGIGQISSEVPQNLSASRPQDRQFILSSKKLLLSDSGFYLCAWSGLRPTYEQYFGPGTRLTVT.

This chain uses TRBV5-1 with TRBJ2-1; D is possibly TRBD1 (5 bases). Trimming stripped 0 bases from V and 1 base from J, with 8 bases between. The germline V gene encodes CDR1 SGHRS and CDR2 YFSETQ. CDR3 size: 15 residues. CDR3 nucleotides: TGCGCCAGCAGCTTGGTAGCAGGGTCCTACAATGAGCAGTTCTTC. Translating gives CASSLVAGSYNEQFF.

Points on this clone: Germline and junction disagree at one end, which may indicate a read error. V gene TRBV10-3 combines with J gene TRBJ1-1; D gene ambiguous. Looked up from germline, CDR1 is ENHRY and CDR2 is SYGVKD. The CDR3 sequence is 14 residues long. Here the CDR3 DNA reads TGTGCCATCGGTGAGGAGGGAAGGAACACTGAAGCTTTCTTT. Translating gives CAIGEEGRNTEAFF.